The source of this T cell receptor beta chain is a study of STAT5B mutations in CD4+ large granular lymphocyte leukemia. Some clones are missing from TCRdb's copy, which holds only in-frame ones; the method was immunoSEQ multiplex PCR. This sample has about 48,000 clones, with around 70% found just once. This CDR3 contains 14 residues. V lost 4 bases and J lost 2, with 11 bases in between. Germline V lookup: CDR1 SGHTS, CDR2 YDEGEE. V gene TRBV5-8 combines with J gene TRBJ2-3; D unclear. The specimen sequenced was CD4+ T cells from blood buffy coats. This TCR was sampled from a human donor in good health. In DNA, the CDR3 is TGTGCCAGCAGCGCCGGTACAAACACAGATACGCAGTATTTT. It codes for CASSAGTNTDTQYF.